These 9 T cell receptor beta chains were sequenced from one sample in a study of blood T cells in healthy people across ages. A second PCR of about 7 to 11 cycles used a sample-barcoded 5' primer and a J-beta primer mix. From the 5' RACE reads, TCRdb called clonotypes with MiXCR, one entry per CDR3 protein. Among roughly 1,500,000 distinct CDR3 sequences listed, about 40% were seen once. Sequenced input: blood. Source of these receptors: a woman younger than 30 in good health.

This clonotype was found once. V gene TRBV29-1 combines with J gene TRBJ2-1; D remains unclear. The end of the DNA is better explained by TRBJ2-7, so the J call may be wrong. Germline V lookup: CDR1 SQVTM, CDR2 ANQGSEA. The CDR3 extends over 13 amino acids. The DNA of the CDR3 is TGCAGCGTTGAATGGTCCAGTTACAATGAGCAGTACTTC. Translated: CSVEWSSYNEQYF.

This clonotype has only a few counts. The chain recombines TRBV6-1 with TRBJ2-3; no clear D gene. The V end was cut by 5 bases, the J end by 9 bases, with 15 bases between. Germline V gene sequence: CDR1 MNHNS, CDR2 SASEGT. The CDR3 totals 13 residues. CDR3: CASSPGPTSTQYF. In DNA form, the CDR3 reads TGTGCCAGCAGTCCCGGGCCTACCTCCACGCAGTATTTT.

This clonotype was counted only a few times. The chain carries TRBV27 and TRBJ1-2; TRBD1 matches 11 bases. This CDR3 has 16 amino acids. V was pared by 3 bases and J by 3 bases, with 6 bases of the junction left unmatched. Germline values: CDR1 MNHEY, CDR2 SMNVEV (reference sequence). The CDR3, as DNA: TGTGCCAGCAGTTTCCTCCCGGGACAGGGGGACTATGGCTACACCTTC. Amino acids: CASSFLPGQGDYGYTF.

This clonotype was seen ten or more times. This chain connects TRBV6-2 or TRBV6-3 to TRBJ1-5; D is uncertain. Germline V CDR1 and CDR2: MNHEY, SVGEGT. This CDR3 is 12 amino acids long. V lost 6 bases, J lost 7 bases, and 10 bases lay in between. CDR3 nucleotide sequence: TGTGCCAGCAGACAACCCGAACAGCCCCAGCATTTT. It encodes CASRQPEQPQHF.

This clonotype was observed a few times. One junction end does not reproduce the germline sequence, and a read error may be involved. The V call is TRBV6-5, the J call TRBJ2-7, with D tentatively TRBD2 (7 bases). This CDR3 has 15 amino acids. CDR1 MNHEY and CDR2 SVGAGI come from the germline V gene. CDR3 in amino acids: CASSYRGARVYEQYF. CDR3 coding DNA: TGTGCCAGTAGTTACCGGGGGGCCAGAGTCTACGAGCAGTACTTC.

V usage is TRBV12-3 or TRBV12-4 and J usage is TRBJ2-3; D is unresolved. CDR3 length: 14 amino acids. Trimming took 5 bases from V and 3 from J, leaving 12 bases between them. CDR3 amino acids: CASSPRTKTDTQYF. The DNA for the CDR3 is TGTGCCAGCAGTCCGAGGACGAAGACAGATACGCAGTATTTT.

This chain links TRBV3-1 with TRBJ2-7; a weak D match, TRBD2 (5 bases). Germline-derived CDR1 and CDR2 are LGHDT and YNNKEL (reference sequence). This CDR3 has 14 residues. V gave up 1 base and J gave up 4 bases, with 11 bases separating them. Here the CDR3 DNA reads TGTGCCAGCAGCCAAGGGTTGGACTGTTACGAGCAGTACTTC. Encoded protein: CASSQGLDCYEQYF.

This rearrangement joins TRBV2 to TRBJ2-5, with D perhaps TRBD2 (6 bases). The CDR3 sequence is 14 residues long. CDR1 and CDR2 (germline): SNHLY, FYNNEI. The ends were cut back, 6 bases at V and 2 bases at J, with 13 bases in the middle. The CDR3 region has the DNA TGTGCCAGCAGCCCTCCTAGCGTTCAAGAGACCCAGTACTTC. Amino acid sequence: CASSPPSVQETQYF.

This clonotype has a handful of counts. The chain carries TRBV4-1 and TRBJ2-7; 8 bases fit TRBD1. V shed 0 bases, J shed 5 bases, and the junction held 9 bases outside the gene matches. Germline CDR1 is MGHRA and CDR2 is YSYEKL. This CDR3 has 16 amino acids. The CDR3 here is CASSQDVGQGLHEQYF. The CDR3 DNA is TGCGCCAGCAGCCAAGATGTAGGACAGGGTCTTCACGAGCAGTACTTC.